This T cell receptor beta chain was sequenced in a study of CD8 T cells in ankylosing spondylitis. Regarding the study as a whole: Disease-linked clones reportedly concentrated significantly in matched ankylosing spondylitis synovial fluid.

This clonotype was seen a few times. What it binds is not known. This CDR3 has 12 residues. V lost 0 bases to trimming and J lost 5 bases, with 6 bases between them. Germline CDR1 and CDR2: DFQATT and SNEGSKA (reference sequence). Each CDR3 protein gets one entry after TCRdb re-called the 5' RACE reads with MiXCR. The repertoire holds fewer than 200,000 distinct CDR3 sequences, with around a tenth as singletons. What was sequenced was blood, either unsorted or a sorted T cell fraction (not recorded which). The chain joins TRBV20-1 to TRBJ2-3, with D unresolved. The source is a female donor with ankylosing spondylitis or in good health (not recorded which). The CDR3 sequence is CSARDVGDTQYF. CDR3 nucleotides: TGCAGTGCTAGAGATGTGGGAGATACGCAGTATTTT.